Each of the 26 T cell receptor beta chains below was sequenced from the same sample in a study of prognosis after radiotherapy for stage I lung cancer. Multiplex PCR, run in two rounds, amplified TCR beta CDR3 from genomic DNA. First-round PCR used primers specific to each TRBV and TRBJ gene. TCRdb re-called the multiplex PCR reads with MiXCR, one entry per CDR3 protein. The sample shows fewer than 35,000 distinct CDR3 sequences, 40% to 50% of them seen only once. The starting material was PBMCs, obtained before or after stereotactic body radiation therapy (not recorded which). The receptors were sampled from a donor at least 50 years old with non-small cell lung cancer.

This clonotype came up many times. The chain joins TRBV6-1 to TRBJ2-4; 10 bases line up with TRBD1. The CDR3 covers 14 residues. Trimming took 5 bases from V and 6 from J; bases not matched to a gene: 4. The germline V gene encodes CDR1 MNHNS and CDR2 SASEGT. The CDR3 spells CASSPGTGANIQYF. Written as DNA, the CDR3 is TGTGCCAGCAGTCCCGGGACAGGGGCAAACATTCAGTACTTC.

The V gene is TRBV7-2, the J gene TRBJ1-1; 12 positions match TRBD1. Trimming took 8 bases from V and 0 from J; bases not matched to a gene: 7. The CDR3 loop spans 16 amino acids. CDR1 and CDR2 from the germline V gene are SGHTA and FQGNSA. CDR3 nucleotides: TGTGCCAGCGGCCCCGGGACAGGGGGCTTGAACACTGAAGCTTTCTTT. Encoded protein: CASGPGTGGLNTEAFF. The full variable domain, rest sourced from reference TRBV7-2 and TRBJ1-1, is GAGVSQSPSNKVTEKGKDVELRCDPISGHTALYWYRQSLGQGLEFLIYFQGNSAPDKSGLPSDRFSAERTGGSVSTLTIQRTQQEDSAVYLCASGPGTGGLNTEAFFGQGTRLTVV.

This clonotype was counted many times. The J gene is TRBJ2-5, the V gene TRBV20-1; D possibly corresponds to TRBD2 (6 bases). CDR1 is DFQATT and CDR2 is SNEGSKA in the germline V gene (reference sequence). The V end was cut by 0 bases, the J end by 2 bases, with 13 bases between. CDR3 length: 15 residues. In nucleotides, the CDR3 is TGCAGTGCTAGAGATTCGGGGGAGGTTCAAGAGACCCAGTACTTC. It translates to CSARDSGEVQETQYF.

Notes on this clonotype: Compared with germline, one end of the junction differs, possibly owing to a read error. The rearrangement joins TRBV12-3 or TRBV12-4 to TRBJ2-7; no definite D call. The CDR3 is made up of 12 amino acids. Written as DNA, the CDR3 is TGTGCCAGCGGTACCGATAGCTACGATCAGTACTTC. Translating gives CASGTDSYDQYF.

As concerns this clonotype: A far larger clone differs by one base, so this is likely a read error. V gene TRBV6-4 combines with J gene TRBJ2-1; TRBD2 matches 13 bases. This CDR3 has 16 residues. Trimming took 7 bases from V and 7 from J; bases not matched to a gene: 10. Germline loops: CDR1 MRHNA, CDR2 SNTAGT. The CDR3 reads CASTLQLAGGGNEQFF. The CDR3, as DNA: TGTGCCAGCACCCTACAACTAGCGGGAGGGGGGAATGAGCAGTTCTTC.

This clonotype was counted once. The chain uses TRBV7-3 and TRBJ2-2; D perhaps matches TRBD1 (6 bases). This CDR3 is 15 amino acids long. V lost 6 bases, J lost 3 bases, and 14 bases lay in between. The germline gives CDR1 SGHTA, CDR2 FQGTGA. CDR3 sequence reads: CASRPMTGDTGELFF. CDR3 in DNA: TGTGCCAGCAGGCCCATGACAGGTGACACCGGGGAGCTGTTTTTT.

Concerning this clonotype: The junction departs from germline at one end; a sequencing error may be responsible. This chain links TRBV4-2 with TRBJ2-3; 12 nucleotides line up with TRBD2. The CDR3 runs 16 residues. Germline V gene sequence: CDR1 LGHNA, CDR2 YNFKEQ. CDR3 in amino acids: CVSSRRLAGASDTQYF. The CDR3 coding sequence is TGTGTCAGCAGCCGTAGACTAGCGGGAGCGTCAGATACGCAGTATTTT.

The V call is TRBV27, the J call TRBJ1-1; no reliable D call. Trimming cost V 6 bases and J 1 base, with 9 bases left between them. This CDR3 region has 13 residues. From germline, CDR1 is MNHEY and CDR2 SMNVEV (reference sequence). CDR3 nucleotide sequence: TGTGCCAGCAGCCCAAGGTGGAACACTGAAGCTTTCTTT. This sequence encodes CASSPRWNTEAFF.

This clonotype was seen ten or more times. This chain uses TRBV5-6 with TRBJ2-7, with D possibly being TRBD1 (9 bases). V was clipped by 4 bases and J by 3 bases, with 20 bases between them. The germline V gene encodes CDR1 SGHDT and CDR2 YYEEEE. There are 16 residues in the CDR3. The CDR3 DNA reads as TGTGCCAGCAGCGAGGGGACAGGGCGGGGGGACTACGAGCAGTACTTC. Translating it yields CASSEGTGRGDYEQYF.

Within the sample, this clonotype is medium-sized. V gene TRBV19 combines with J gene TRBJ2-7; no firm D call. Germline assignment: CDR1 LNHDA and CDR2 SQIVND (reference sequence). CDR3 length: 12 amino acids. Trimming stripped 7 bases from V and 3 bases from J, with 10 bases between. The CDR3 sequence is CASNGPNYEQYF. CDR3 in DNA: TGTGCCAGTAACGGGCCCAACTACGAGCAGTACTTC.

Notes on this clonotype: This may be a read error: a much more frequent sequence differs by one nucleotide. CDR3 DNA sequence: TGTGCCAGCAGCTTGTTCTCGAATAGGGCCTACGAGCAGTACTTC. Translated: CASSLFSNRAYEQYF. V usage is TRBV5-6 and J usage is TRBJ2-7; D unclear. The CDR3 consists of 15 residues. CDR1 is SGHDT, CDR2 YYEEEE, per germline. V was shortened by 1 base and J by 2 bases, with 13 bases between the two germline ends. The full variable domain, rest sourced from reference TRBV5-6 and TRBJ2-7, is DAGVTQSPTHLIKTRGQQVTLRCSPKSGHDTVSWYQQALGQGPQFIFQYYEEEERQRGNFPDRFSGHQFPNYSSELNVNALLLGDSALYLCASSLFSNRAYEQYFGPGTRLTVT.

This clonotype showed up many times. The chain has TRBV4-2 and TRBJ1-5; D is ambiguous. Trimming removed 0 bases from V and 4 bases from J, with 7 bases in between. The CDR3 has 14 residues. Germline lookup yields CDR1 LGHNA and CDR2 YNFKEQ. CDR3 nucleotide sequence: TGTGCCAGCAGCCAAGATCTAAGTAATCAGCCCCAGCATTTT. Its protein product is CASSQDLSNQPQHF.

V is TRBV7-2 and J is TRBJ2-2; 7 nucleotides line up with TRBD1. Germline V lookup: CDR1 SGHTA, CDR2 FQGNSA. J lost 4 bases, V lost 3 bases, and 11 bases had no gene match. The CDR3 loop spans 17 amino acids. CDR3: CASSFSYRGRSTGELFF. CDR3 bases: TGTGCCAGCAGCTTTAGTTATAGGGGGCGGAGCACCGGGGAGCTGTTTTTT.

This clonotype was detected many times. This rearrangement joins TRBV5-1 to TRBJ2-3; no clear D. V lost 3 bases to trimming and J lost 6 bases, with 5 bases between them. Germline loops: CDR1 SGHRS, CDR2 YFSETQ. CDR3 length equals 11 residues. CDR3 sequence: CASSSVDTQYF. DNA of the CDR3: TGCGCCAGCAGCTCCGTGGATACGCAGTATTTT.

The chain employs TRBV5-1 and TRBJ2-1; D call uncertain. The CDR3 runs 14 residues. Between the trimmed V and J ends, which lost 2 bases and 9 bases, there was a span of 15 bases. CDR1 is SGHRS, CDR2 YFSETQ, per germline. The CDR3 spells CASSFEDLTAEQFF. The CDR3 DNA is TGCGCCAGCAGCTTTGAGGACCTAACGGCTGAGCAGTTCTTC.

This clonotype was detected many times. The gene calls are TRBV7-2 and TRBJ1-1; TRBD1 matches at 7 bases. CDR1 and CDR2 (germline): SGHTA, FQGNSA. Unmatched junction bases numbered 7, after V lost 2 bases and J lost 1 base. This CDR3 has 16 amino acids. The CDR3 coding sequence is TGTGCCAGCAGCTTAACAGGGGACTCTTGGAACACTGAAGCTTTCTTT. Translating gives CASSLTGDSWNTEAFF.

This clonotype counts as medium-sized (0.01 to 0.1%). The rearrangement uses TRBV27 and TRBJ2-7; D uncertain. Trimming pared 2 bases from V and 6 bases from J, leaving 14 bases between. The CDR3 covers 14 residues. The germline V gene encodes CDR1 MNHEY and CDR2 SMNVEV (reference sequence). The CDR3 loop is CASSLKGPLTEQYF. CDR3 nucleotide sequence: TGTGCCAGCAGTTTAAAAGGACCGTTAACCGAGCAGTACTTC.

This clonotype was recorded many times. V and J are TRBV3-1 and TRBJ2-2; 7 bases are a match to TRBD2. Germline V gene data show CDR1 as LGHDT and CDR2 as YNNKEL (reference sequence). This CDR3 region has 16 residues. The V gene end was trimmed by 3 bases and the J gene end by 6 bases; junction bases not matched to a gene: 10. CDR3 loop: CASSHTGGSNAGELFF. CDR3 bases: TGTGCCAGCAGCCATACCGGGGGGTCTAACGCCGGGGAGCTGTTTTTT. Supplemented by reference TRBV3-1 and TRBJ2-2, the full variable domain reads DTAVSQTPKYLVTQMGNDKSIKCEQNLGHDTMYWYKQDSKKFLKIMFSYNNKELIINETVPNRFSPKSPDKAHLNLHINSLELGDSAVYFCASSHTGGSNAGELFFGEGSRLTVL.

Worth noting for this clonotype: No conserved phenylalanine or tryptophan is present at the end of the CDR3, so a read error is the likely explanation. V usage is TRBV20-1 and J usage is TRBJ2-5; D may be TRBD2 (7 bases). CDR1 and CDR2 (germline): DFQATT, SNEGSKA (reference sequence). The CDR3 totals 16 residues. The CDR3 loop reads CSAGEGEGYGEETQYL. The CDR3 region has the DNA TGCAGTGCTGGAGAGGGGGAGGGCTACGGGGAAGAGACCCAGTACTTA.

The rearrangement joins TRBV24-1 to TRBJ1-2, with 9 bases that match TRBD1. The CDR3 runs 15 residues. V gave up 4 bases and J gave up 2 bases; unmatched junction bases: 4. Per germline, CDR1 KGHDR and CDR2 SFDVKD. The CDR3 nucleotides are TGTGCCACCAGTGACCCGACAGGGGGGAACTATGGCTACACCTTC. Translating it yields CATSDPTGGNYGYTF.

A word on this clonotype: Its ends do not fully match the called genes, so a read error is possible. The chain combines TRBV7-9 with TRBJ2-6, with TRBD2 identical over 9 bases. Germline CDR1 reads SEHNR; CDR2 reads FQNEAQ (reference sequence). This CDR3 contains 19 residues. CDR3 sequence (DNA): TGTGCCAGCAGCCACTTTCCTGGCGGGAGGGCCTCTGGGGCAAACGTCCTGACTTTC. Translation: CASSHFPGGRASGANVLTF.

To note about this clonotype: A much larger clone lies one base from this, so it may be a read error. This chain links TRBV20-1 with TRBJ2-5; D is uncertain. Germline loops: CDR1 DFQATT, CDR2 SNEGSKA (reference sequence). The CDR3 length is 12 residues. Trimming pared 2 bases from V and 0 bases from J, leaving 4 bases between. The CDR3 DNA reads as TGCAGTGCTAGATCCTACCAAGAGACCCAGTACTTC. It specifies CSARSYQETQYF.

This clonotype turned up a few times. A much larger clone differs by one base, so this may be a read error. The CDR3, as DNA: TGTGCCAGCACCTACCTGTGGGGGGAAGATACGCAGTATTTT. It is translated as CASTYLWGEDTQYF. This rearrangement joins TRBV6-1 to TRBJ2-3; TRBD2 is a possible D gene (6 bases). Trimming cost V 7 bases and J 5 bases, with 16 bases left between them. This CDR3 has 14 residues. Germline lookup yields CDR1 MNHNS and CDR2 SASEGT.

The chain recombines TRBV11-3 with TRBJ2-2; D not resolved. Trimming removed 4 bases from V and 2 bases from J, with 5 bases in between. The CDR3 loop spans 13 amino acids. CDR1 is SGHNT and CDR2 is YENEEA in the germline V gene. CDR3 in amino acids: CASSSINTGELFF. The CDR3, as DNA: TGTGCCAGCAGCTCCATTAACACCGGGGAGCTGTTTTTT.

Regarding this clonotype: This likely reflects a read error, since a far larger clone is one base away. The chain has TRBV20-1 and TRBJ2-5; TRBD2 matches at 7 bases. Germline CDR1 DFQATT, CDR2 SNEGSKA (reference sequence). The CDR3 loop spans 14 amino acids. The CDR3 region is CSASRTSAYNEKFF. As DNA, the CDR3 is TGCAGCGCTAGCCGGACTAGTGCCTACAATGAGAAGTTCTTC.

The gene calls are TRBV24-1 and TRBJ2-2; the D gene is possibly TRBD2 (6 bases). The V end was cut by 3 bases, the J end by 5 bases, with 18 bases between. Per the germline V gene, CDR1 is KGHDR and CDR2 is SFDVKD. This CDR3 comprises 17 residues. CDR3 loop: CATSDNLSGEGTGELFF. The CDR3 DNA reads as TGTGCCACCAGTGATAACCTATCGGGAGAAGGAACCGGGGAGCTGTTTTTT.